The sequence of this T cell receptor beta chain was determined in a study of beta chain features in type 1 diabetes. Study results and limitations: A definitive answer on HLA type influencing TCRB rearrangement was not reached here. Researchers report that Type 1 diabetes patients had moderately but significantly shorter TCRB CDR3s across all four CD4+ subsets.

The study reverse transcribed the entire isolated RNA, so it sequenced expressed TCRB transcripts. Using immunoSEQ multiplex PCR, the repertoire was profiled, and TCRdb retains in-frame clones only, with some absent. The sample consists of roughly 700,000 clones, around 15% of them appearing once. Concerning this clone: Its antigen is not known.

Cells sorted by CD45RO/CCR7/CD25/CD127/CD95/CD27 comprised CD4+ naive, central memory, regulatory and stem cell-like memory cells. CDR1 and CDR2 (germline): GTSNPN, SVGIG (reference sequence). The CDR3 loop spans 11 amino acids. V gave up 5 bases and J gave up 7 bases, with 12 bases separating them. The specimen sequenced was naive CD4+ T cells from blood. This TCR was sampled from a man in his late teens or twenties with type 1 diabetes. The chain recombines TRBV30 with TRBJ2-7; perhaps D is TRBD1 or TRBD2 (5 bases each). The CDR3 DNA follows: TGTGCCTGGGGGACGGCGCGGGAGCAGTACTTC. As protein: CAWGTAREQYF. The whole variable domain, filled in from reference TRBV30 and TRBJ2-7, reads SQTIHQWPATLVQPVGSPLSLECTVEGTSNPNLYWYRQAAGRGLQLLFYSVGIGQISSEVPQNLSASRPQDRQFILSSKKLLLSDSGFYLCAWGTAREQYFGPGTRLTVT.